The clone carrying this TCR beta chain was seen ten or more times. Antigen: not known. Out of approximately 10 ml of fresh peripheral blood came the PBMCs. The germline CDR1 and CDR2 sequences are KGHDR and SFDVKD. The germline V and J ends were trimmed by 2 bases and 5 bases, with 9 bases remaining between them. The CDR3 sequence is 14 residues long. These data come from a study of T cells in Graves' hyperthyroidism and ophthalmopathy. The CDR3 regions of TCR beta were amplified from RNA transcripts. HTBI primers were employed in a first-round RT-PCR of the TCR CDR3. TCRdb re-called the multiplex PCR reads with MiXCR, one entry per CDR3 protein. The table lists fewer than 350,000 distinct CDR3 sequences, less than 20% of them singletons, with less than 45% in the top ten. Study-wide results and limits: Appearing also in blood were most of the thyroid clonotypes expanded above 0.001.

The specimen sequenced was blood. The receptor comes from a man aged 50-60 years with Graves' ophthalmopathy. The chain couples TRBV24-1 to TRBJ1-5, with TRBD1 as a possible D gene (6 bases). The CDR3 protein is CATSDSGAYQPQHF. The CDR3 region has the DNA TGTGCCACCAGTGATTCGGGGGCTTATCAGCCCCAGCATTTT.